One and the same sample provided the 11 T cell receptor beta chains below, sequenced in a study of blood T cell repertoires in COVID-19. Clones were read by immunoSEQ multiplex PCR, and TCRdb kept only the in-frame ones, dropping some. The sample contains some 70,000 clones, 81% of which appear only once. The sample comprised peripheral blood. These receptors came from a woman in her 70s with acute or convalescent COVID-19.

V usage is TRBV9 and J usage is TRBJ2-3, with TRBD2 as a possible D gene (6 bases). V lost 0 bases to trimming and J lost 0 bases, with 14 bases between them. CDR3 length equals 17 residues. The germline gives CDR1 SGDLS, CDR2 YYNGEE. The CDR3, as DNA: TGTGCCAGCAGCGTAGCGGGAGCCCCCCCCAGCACAGATACGCAGTATTTT. Residues: CASSVAGAPPSTDTQYF.

The chain's CDR3 is CASRLNTGGVKAFF. CDR3 nucleotides: TGCGCCAGCCGACTAAATACAGGGGGTGTGAAAGCTTTCTTT. The rearrangement links TRBV5-1 to TRBJ1-1; 8 bases agree with TRBD1. This CDR3 region has 14 residues. Germline V lookup: CDR1 SGHRS, CDR2 YFSETQ. V was clipped by 7 bases and J by 9 bases; unmatched bases: 14.

The CDR3 coding sequence is TGTGCCAGCAGTTACACCGGGACAGGAGATCGCAATCAGCCCCAGCATTTT. It yields the protein CASSYTGTGDRNQPQHF. V is TRBV6-2 or TRBV6-3 and J is TRBJ1-5; 8 nucleotides agree with TRBD1. Germline CDR1 is MNHEY and CDR2 is SVGEGT. V lost 2 bases, J lost 2 bases, and 8 bases stayed unmatched. CDR3 length: 17 amino acids.

This clone was seen a handful of times. The rearrangement uses TRBV5-1 and TRBJ2-3; possibly TRBD2 for D (6 bases). Germline V gene data show CDR1 as SGHRS and CDR2 as YFSETQ. This CDR3 region has 14 residues. The V end was cut by 7 bases, the J end by 3 bases, with 15 bases between. DNA for the CDR3: TGCGCCAGCGATAGCGGACAATTTACAGATACGCAGTATTTT. This sequence encodes CASDSGQFTDTQYF.

The chain links TRBV29-1 to TRBJ2-7, with TRBD1 matching 7 bases. The germline gives CDR1 SQVTM, CDR2 ANQGSEA. The V segment lost 6 bases and the J segment 6 bases; nucleotides outside the gene matches: 8. The CDR3 spans 12 residues. Here the CDR3 reads CSVNRGRSEQYF. The CDR3 bases are TGCAGCGTCAACAGGGGACGGAGCGAGCAGTACTTC.

V usage is TRBV7-9 and J usage is TRBJ2-2, with 12 bases matching TRBD2. This CDR3 comprises 16 residues. Trimming took 6 bases from V and 6 from J; bases not matched to a gene: 8. Germline V lookup: CDR1 SEHNR, CDR2 FQNEAQ (reference sequence). The CDR3 nucleotides are TGTGCCAGCAGACCAACTAGCGGGAGGTCAGCCGGGGAGCTGTTTTTT. The encoded protein is CASRPTSGRSAGELFF.

The V call is TRBV5-1, the J call TRBJ2-1; possibly TRBD2 for D (6 bases). The germline V gene encodes CDR1 SGHRS and CDR2 YFSETQ. The CDR3 totals 17 residues. Trimming shortened V by 0 bases and J by 0 bases, and 13 bases separated the two germline ends. The CDR3 sequence: CASSLVGSGRSYNEQFF. The CDR3 DNA follows: TGCGCCAGCAGCTTGGTGGGAAGCGGGCGCTCCTACAATGAGCAGTTCTTC.

V is TRBV6-1 and J is TRBJ1-5; possibly TRBD1 for D (6 bases). The CDR3 consists of 13 residues. Germline assignment: CDR1 MNHNS and CDR2 SASEGT. V was pared by 5 bases and J by 9 bases, with 14 bases between. The DNA for the CDR3 is TGTGCCAGCAGTTCCCAGGGGCTAGGGCCCCAGCATTTT. As protein: CASSSQGLGPQHF.

The chain carries TRBV5-4 and TRBJ2-7; 9 bases fit TRBD2. The length of the CDR3 is 17 residues. CDR1 and CDR2 (germline): SGHNT, YYREEE (reference sequence). The trim removed 4 bases at V and 2 bases at J, leaving 13 bases unmatched. CDR3 loop: CASSPGLAGGVTYEQYF. The CDR3 nucleotides are TGTGCCAGCAGCCCGGGACTAGCAGGAGGGGTTACCTACGAGCAGTACTTC.

This clone was observed a few times. The chain recombines TRBV28 with TRBJ2-7; D is uncertain. This CDR3 has 12 residues. V dropped 6 bases and J dropped 3 bases, with 9 bases sitting between them. Germline assignment: CDR1 MDHEN and CDR2 SYDVKM. The DNA of the CDR3 is TGTGCCAGCAGCCCCCTAGGCTACGAGCAGTACTTC. Amino acids: CASSPLGYEQYF.

The chain links TRBV20-1 to TRBJ2-7; D uncertain. This CDR3 region has 12 residues. Between the trimmed V and J ends, which lost 3 bases and 1 base, there was a span of 7 bases. The V gene's germline CDR1 is DFQATT and CDR2 SNEGSKA (reference sequence). The CDR3: CSASGRSYEQYF. CDR3 nucleotide sequence: TGCAGTGCTAGTGGCAGGTCCTACGAGCAGTACTTC.